These 8 T cell receptor beta chains were all obtained from the same sample, sequenced in a study of cytomegalovirus exposure and HLA in healthy donors (dated 2017 in TCRdb). The method was the immunoSEQ multiplex PCR assay. The multiplex PCR relied on a mix of 60 forward primers for TCR Vbeta segments and 13 reverse primers for TCR Jbeta segments. This is the immuneACCESS table as TCRdb keeps it, with only in-frame sequences that have V and J called. A part of the clones is gone; compared with another copy, unresolved V genes explain less than half, and the rest is unexplained. Within this sample are fewer than 200,000 clones, with 82% of them counted one time only. The leading ten clones occupy around 1.5% of the sample. Source material: PBMCs. All receptors derive from a male donor in good health and CMV-seronegative.

J is TRBJ2-3 and V is TRBV9, with 11 bases lining up with TRBD2. The CDR3 is 18 amino acids. After removal of 2 bases from V and 3 bases from J, the junction contained 11 bases not matched to a gene. Germline CDR1 is SGDLS and CDR2 is YYNGEE. CDR3 bases: TGTGCCAGCAGCGTCACTCTAAGGACTAGCGGGTATACAGATACGCAGTATTTT. As protein: CASSVTLRTSGYTDTQYF.

The chain links TRBV9 to TRBJ1-1; no clear D. This CDR3 has 13 amino acids. V lost 0 bases and J lost 7, with 10 bases in between. CDR1 is SGDLS and CDR2 is YYNGEE in the germline V gene. In DNA form, the CDR3 reads TGTGCCAGCAGCGTAGGGCCAACAAATGAAGCTTTCTTT. Protein sequence: CASSVGPTNEAFF. Full variable domain (missing parts from reference TRBV9 and TRBJ1-1): DSGVTQTPKHLITATGQRVTLRCSPRSGDLSVYWYQQSLDQGLQFLIQYYNGEERAKGNILERFSAQQFPDLHSELNLSSLELGDSALYFCASSVGPTNEAFFGQGTRLTVV.

V gene TRBV7-2 combines with J gene TRBJ2-7, with D possibly matching TRBD1 (5 bases). V shed 5 bases and J shed 3 bases, with 23 bases lying between them. Germline CDR1 reads SGHTA; CDR2 reads FQGNSA. The CDR3 extends over 17 amino acids. In DNA, the CDR3 is TGTGCCAGCAGCAAGGGGTTACGGCAGGGCCCTTTCTACGAGCAGTACTTC. Its translation: CASSKGLRQGPFYEQYF.

This chain uses TRBV5-4 with TRBJ1-4; possible D gene TRBD1, 5 bases. Trimming removed 0 bases from V and 8 bases from J, with 11 bases in between. The germline gives CDR1 SGHNT, CDR2 YYREEE (reference sequence). This CDR3 is 14 amino acids long. The CDR3 sequence: CASSLAGREEKLFF. CDR3 in DNA: TGTGCCAGCAGCTTGGCTGGCAGGGAAGAAAAACTGTTTTTT.

The chain joins TRBV27 to TRBJ2-7, with TRBD2 identical over 10 bases. CDR1 is MNHEY and CDR2 is SMNVEV in the germline V gene (reference sequence). The J segment lost 4 bases and the V segment lost 8 bases, leaving 8 bases of the junction unmatched. The CDR3 contains 14 residues. The CDR3 bases are TGTGCCAGCGGACCACTAGCGGGACAATACGAGCAGTACTTC. It translates to CASGPLAGQYEQYF.

The CDR3 reads CASRPAGRNTEAFF. CDR3 nucleotide sequence: TGTGCCAGCCGTCCGGCGGGTCGGAACACTGAAGCTTTCTTT. The chain links TRBV27 to TRBJ1-1; D is unclear. CDR1 is MNHEY, CDR2 SMNVEV, per germline (reference sequence). The CDR3 extends over 14 amino acids. The V and J ends lost 8 bases and 1 base respectively, with 14 bases between them.

This clone appeared once. The V gene is TRBV28, the J gene TRBJ2-4; D possibly corresponds to TRBD1 (7 bases). CDR1 and CDR2 (germline): MDHEN, SYDVKM. The V and J ends lost 7 bases and 0 bases respectively, with 16 bases between them. The CDR3 covers 16 residues. In DNA, the CDR3 is TGTGCCAGCATTCCGCGGGACAGACCAGCCAAAAACATTCAGTACTTC. Translating it yields CASIPRDRPAKNIQYF.

The V and J genes are TRBV12-5 and TRBJ2-7; D is perhaps TRBD2 (6 bases). The CDR3 runs 16 residues. The V and J ends lost 3 bases and 3 bases respectively, with 18 bases between them. Germline loops: CDR1 LGHNT, CDR2 FRNRAP. The chain's CDR3 is CASGLSTGTVIYEQYF. As DNA, the CDR3 is TGTGCTAGTGGTTTAAGCACCGGGACTGTGATCTACGAGCAGTACTTC.